What follows is one T cell receptor (beta chain) and its context. These data belong to a study of blood T cell repertoires in COVID-19. The wider study: Sites across the United States, Italy and Spain contributed samples from acute and convalescent COVID-19. PBMCs, B-cell-depleted T cells, or T cells provided the cDNA or gDNA that made up the material.

V was pared by 5 bases and J by 2 bases, with 5 bases of the junction left unmatched. Germline V gene data show CDR1 as MNHEY and CDR2 as SVGEGT. The CDR3 has 17 amino acids. Source study methods: It was from reference gene primer amplification that nucleated cell counts were estimated. Measured with immunoSEQ multiplex PCR; TCRdb has only the in-frame clones, and not every one. D and trimming come from the DNA, and the V and J calls and clone size come from that table. The sample yields around 120,000 clones, roughly 85% seen once. The sequence came from a human donor in a cohort sampled during active COVID-19. The sample consisted of peripheral blood. The chain has TRBV6-2 or TRBV6-3 and TRBJ2-6; 11 bases agree with TRBD1. CDR3 in amino acids: CASSPWTGGAGANVLTF. For the CDR3, the DNA is TGTGCCAGCAGTCCATGGACAGGGGGCGCTGGGGCCAACGTCCTGACTTTC.